One and the same sample provided the 20 T cell receptor beta chains below, sequenced in a study of neoadjuvant anti-PD-1 for oral cavity cancer. Data came from immunoSEQ multiplex PCR; TCRdb stores just in-frame clones and leaves some out. The sample yields about 7,800 clones, 55% to 70% seen once. Documented time point: after neoadjuvant nivolumab, at surgical resection. The specimen was PBMCs, collected after nivolumab (anti-PD-1) treatment. The receptors originated from a person aged 35-79 years with oral cavity squamous cell carcinoma.

This chain uses TRBV6-1 with TRBJ2-1, with D unresolved. Germline V gene lookup returns CDR1 MNHNS and CDR2 SASEGT. V was shortened by 4 bases and J by 8 bases, with 18 bases between the two germline ends. The CDR3 totals 15 residues. This CDR3 is CASSGRLGRVDEQFF. The CDR3 DNA sequence: TGTGCCAGCAGTGGGCGACTTGGCCGAGTCGATGAGCAGTTCTTC.

The chain has TRBV4-3 and TRBJ1-2; D perhaps matches TRBD1 (6 bases). The CDR3 has 14 residues. V was clipped by 3 bases and J by 4 bases, with 12 bases between them. Germline CDR1 LGHNA, CDR2 YSLEER. CDR3: CASSHGVDSYGYTF. As DNA, the CDR3 is TGCGCCAGCAGCCATGGAGTGGACAGCTATGGCTACACCTTC.

The gene calls are TRBV5-8 and TRBJ1-2, with 8 bases aligning to TRBD1. Trimming at V came to 7 bases and at J to 4 bases, leaving 6 bases not matched to a gene. The germline V gene encodes CDR1 SGHTS and CDR2 YDEGEE. This CDR3 is built from 13 residues. This CDR3 reads CASSTGGGYGYTF. The CDR3 DNA follows: TGTGCCAGCTCCACAGGGGGAGGCTATGGCTACACCTTC. Drawing the rest from reference TRBV5-8 and TRBJ1-2, the complete variable domain is EAGVTQSPTHLIKTRGQQATLRCSPISGHTSVYWYQQALGLGLQFLLWYDEGEERNRGNFPPRFSGRQFPNYSSELNVNALELEDSALYLCASSTGGGYGYTFGSGTRLTVV.

The V call is TRBV6-6, the J call TRBJ1-1; D not resolved. Trimming cost V 2 bases and J 4 bases, with 5 bases left between them. Germline V gene data show CDR1 as MNHNY and CDR2 as SVGAGI (reference sequence). CDR3 length equals 12 residues. Here the CDR3 reads CASSYPPTEAFF. The DNA for the CDR3 is TGTGCCAGCAGTTACCCTCCCACTGAAGCTTTCTTT.

The rearrangement joins TRBV28 to TRBJ1-2, with 12 bases lining up with TRBD1. CDR3 length equals 15 residues. Germline values: CDR1 MDHEN, CDR2 SYDVKM. The trim removed 5 bases at V and 8 bases at J, leaving 9 bases unmatched. The CDR3 sequence: CASSRSSGTGGGYTF. The CDR3, as DNA: TGTGCCAGCAGTCGATCGTCCGGGACAGGGGGCGGCTACACCTTC.

The chain couples TRBV7-6 to TRBJ1-3; D gene uncertain. Between the trimmed V and J ends, which lost 4 bases and 0 bases, there was a span of 16 bases. The CDR3 loop spans 17 amino acids. From germline, CDR1 is SGHVS and CDR2 FNYEAQ. Here the CDR3 reads CASSYTDVASSGNTIYF. In DNA form, the CDR3 reads TGTGCCAGCAGCTATACAGACGTGGCCAGCTCTGGAAACACCATATATTTT.

The chain employs TRBV4-3 and TRBJ2-7; maybe TRBD1 (6 bases). Germline V lookup: CDR1 LGHNA, CDR2 YSLEER. Between the trimmed V and J ends, which lost 4 bases and 3 bases, there was a span of 13 bases. CDR3 size: 14 residues. CDR3 sequence reads: CASSPRTGIYEQYF. For the CDR3, the DNA is TGCGCCAGCAGCCCTAGAACAGGGATCTACGAGCAGTACTTC.

The chain is built from TRBV5-6 and TRBJ1-4; tentatively, D is TRBD1 (6 bases). Trimming stripped 6 bases from V and 3 bases from J, with 12 bases between. The CDR3 extends over 14 amino acids. CDR1 is SGHDT, CDR2 YYEEEE, per germline. The CDR3 reads CASKQGWANEKLFF. CDR3 in DNA: TGTGCCAGCAAACAGGGTTGGGCTAATGAAAAACTGTTTTTT.

CDR3 loop: CASSFRGNNSPLHF. In DNA form, the CDR3 reads TGTGCCAGCAGTTTCAGGGGGAATAATTCACCCCTCCACTTT. This chain joins TRBV27 and TRBJ1-6; 7 nucleotides agree with TRBD1. The germline V gene has CDR1 MNHEY and CDR2 SMNVEV (reference sequence). V shed 3 bases and J 5 bases; nucleotides not matched to a gene: 1. The CDR3 runs 14 residues.

This clone appeared once. Germline is not matched at one junction end, which may reflect a read error. This chain uses TRBV12-5 with TRBJ1-1, with D perhaps TRBD1 (6 bases). This CDR3 spans 12 amino acids. CDR1 and CDR2 (germline): LGHNT, FRNRAP. This CDR3 is CASHRDNIEAFF. The CDR3 DNA reads as TGTGCTAGCCACCGGGACAACATTGAAGCTTTCTTT.

The chain has TRBV19 and TRBJ1-5, with 7 positions matching TRBD1. The V and J ends lost 5 bases and 3 bases, in that order; junction bases with no gene match: 4. The CDR3 is 14 amino acids. Looked up from germline, CDR1 is LNHDA and CDR2 is SQIVND (reference sequence). The CDR3 DNA is TGTGCCAGTAGTCGGGACAGCCACAATCAGCCCCAGCATTTT. Amino acids: CASSRDSHNQPQHF.

This chain joins TRBV29-1 and TRBJ2-7; D possibly corresponds to TRBD2 (6 bases). Trimming took off 4 bases at V and 2 bases at J, with 12 bases between the two ends. The CDR3 runs to 13 residues. Germline V lookup: CDR1 SQVTM, CDR2 ANQGSEA. The CDR3 reads CSVVGGKTYEQYF. CDR3 in DNA: TGCAGCGTTGTTGGGGGGAAGACCTACGAGCAGTACTTC.

The table lists this clone with a count of one. V gene TRBV4-3 combines with J gene TRBJ1-2; 8 bases are shared with TRBD1. The CDR3 covers 19 residues. J gave up 3 bases and V 0 bases, and 15 bases lay outside the gene matches. The V gene's germline CDR1 is LGHNA and CDR2 YSLEER. CDR3 sequence (DNA): TGCGCCAGCAGCCAAGATGTGGGGGACAGGACGGGCTTTGACTATGGCTACACCTTC. Protein product: CASSQDVGDRTGFDYGYTF.

The V gene is TRBV7-2, the J gene TRBJ1-6; D is uncertain. Germline-derived CDR1 and CDR2 are SGHTA and FQGNSA. Trimming took off 3 bases at V and 9 bases at J, with 15 bases between the two ends. This CDR3 is 15 amino acids long. Here the CDR3 DNA reads TGTGCCAGCAGCTTGGGAGGGATTAAGGGTTCACCCCTCCACTTT. Translation gives CASSLGGIKGSPLHF.

The J gene is TRBJ1-5, the V gene TRBV5-6; D gene uncertain. CDR1 is SGHDT and CDR2 is YYEEEE in the germline V gene. The CDR3 loop spans 14 amino acids. The ends were cut back, 0 bases at V and 3 bases at J, with 7 bases in the middle. The CDR3 bases are TGTGCCAGCAGCTTGGGCGGGTACAATCAGCCCCAGCATTTT. Protein product: CASSLGGYNQPQHF.

The chain has TRBV21-1 and TRBJ1-2. TRBV21-1 is listed as a pseudogene. CDR3 length: 14 amino acids. The CDR3 loop is CASSTGPSNYGYTF. DNA for the CDR3: TGTGCCAGCAGCACGGGGCCCTCTAACTATGGCTACACCTTC.

The chain uses TRBV5-1 and TRBJ1-4; the D is unclear. This CDR3 comprises 17 residues. The germline CDR1 and CDR2 sequences are SGHRS and YFSETQ. V was cut by 0 bases and J by 3 bases, with 15 bases left in between. CDR3 protein: CASSLGVGNEANEKLFF. Written as DNA, the CDR3 is TGCGCCAGCAGCTTGGGGGTAGGCAACGAGGCTAATGAAAAACTGTTTTTT.

The chain combines TRBV7-2 with TRBJ1-2; no clear D. Trimming took 2 bases from V and 6 from J, leaving 10 bases between them. Germline V gene data show CDR1 as SGHTA and CDR2 as FQGNSA. The CDR3 loop spans 13 amino acids. The CDR3 nucleotides are TGTGCCAGCAGCTTACAAGGAAGCGATGGCTACACCTTC. It specifies CASSLQGSDGYTF.

The CDR3 spells CASSRQGVYGYTF. The CDR3, as DNA: TGTGCCAGTAGCCGCCAGGGAGTCTATGGCTACACCTTC. The chain joins TRBV19 to TRBJ1-2; D might be TRBD1 (5 bases). CDR1 and CDR2 (germline): LNHDA, SQIVND (reference sequence). V was clipped by 6 bases and J by 4 bases, with 12 bases between them. CDR3 length: 13 amino acids.

The rearrangement links TRBV2 to TRBJ1-2, with D tentatively TRBD1 (5 bases). In germline, CDR1 is SNHLY, CDR2 FYNNEI. Trimming cost V 10 bases and J 6 bases, with 18 bases left between them. The CDR3 runs to 13 residues. The CDR3 is CATPGPPANGYTF. The CDR3 nucleotides are TGTGCCACTCCGGGACCCCCGGCGAATGGCTACACCTTC.